This TCR beta chain was captured by sequencing in a study of blood T cell repertoires in COVID-19. Study summary: There were acute and convalescent COVID-19 samples, and they came from the United States, Italy and Spain. PBMCs, B-cell-depleted T cells, or T cells provided the cDNA or gDNA that made up the material.

Sequencing used immunoSEQ multiplex PCR; TCRdb keeps in-frame clones, though not all of them. The sample includes a few hundred thousand clones, roughly nine tenths seen only once; the top ten take roughly 2.8%. Participants had their cohort set by participant-reported clinical history. This CDR3 is built from 13 residues. J lost 2 bases, V lost 1 base, and 2 bases had no gene match. Germline-derived CDR1 and CDR2 are GTSNPN and SVGIG (reference sequence). The clonotype originates from a woman aged 45 to 65 who had been exposed to COVID-19. The material sequenced was PBMCs or T cells enriched from blood (not recorded which). This chain uses TRBV30 with TRBJ2-7; TRBD1 matches 7 bases. The CDR3 coding sequence is TGTGCCTGGAGTGAGGGACAGACCTACGAGCAGTACTTC. This translates into CAWSEGQTYEQYF.